The text below deals with one T cell receptor beta chain. This sample stems from a study of T cells after yellow fever vaccination. A universal primer site and UMIs were added as TCR cDNA was made by 5'RACE template switching. TCRdb processed the 5' RACE reads anew with MiXCR; each CDR3 protein has one entry. The profile shows approximately 90,000 distinct CDR3 sequences, less than 15% of them singletons. Study outcomes and limitations: Shared CD4/CD8 clonotypes were a small share, likely from convergent recombination. The study re-detected most primary-vaccination clones after the booster (about 96% CD4, approximately 88% CD8). Compared with primary, the secondary response was weaker and peaked at day 5, not 15.

The sequence came from a young man who received the YFV17D yellow fever vaccine. The sample consisted of CD8+ T cells not binding an NS4B(214-222) dextramer, sorted from PBMCs, taken approximately 20 days after the first yellow fever vaccination.

CDR3: CASSQVELYGYTF. The CDR3 nucleotides are TGTGCCAGCAGCCAAGTGGAACTCTATGGCTACACCTTC. The J gene is TRBJ1-2, the V gene TRBV14, with unresolved D. Trimming cost V 1 base and J 4 bases, with 7 bases left between them. The CDR3 consists of 13 residues. From germline, CDR1 is SGHDN and CDR2 FVKESK.